A single sample gave rise to the 14 T cell receptor beta chains below, sequenced in a study of preoperative IRX-2 immunotherapy in early breast cancer. Treatment in this sample: preoperative locoregional IRX-2 cytokine immunotherapy. Sequenced by immunoSEQ multiplex PCR; TCRdb stores in-frame clones only, minus some. The sample has about 38,000 clones; approximately 85% are singletons. Sequencing used lymph node tissue, obtained after IRX-2 immunotherapy. The receptor source for this set is a human donor with breast cancer.

The chain links TRBV7-5 to TRBJ2-5; the DNA was not used to check the table's D call, TRBD2. TRBV7-5 has pseudogene status. There are 15 residues in the CDR3. CDR3 coding DNA: TGTGCCAGCAGCTTGAGGGCAGTGCGAGGAGAGACCCAGTACTTC. This gives the protein CASSLRAVRGETQYF.

The chain carries TRBV11-3 and TRBJ2-6, with D possibly TRBD2 on 6 matching bases. The CDR3 runs 18 residues. Germline V gives CDR1 SGHNT, CDR2 YENEEA. With 5 bases removed from V and 0 bases from J, the gap between germline ends came to 17 bases. The CDR3 nucleotides read TGTGCCAGCAGCACTCTCCCGGGACTTACCTCTGGGGCCAACGTCCTGACTTTC. This sequence encodes CASSTLPGLTSGANVLTF.

The gene calls are TRBV10-2 and TRBJ2-5, with unresolved D. The CDR3 runs 15 residues. Trimming stripped 0 bases from V and 4 bases from J, with 12 bases between. Germline V gene data show CDR1 as WSHSY and CDR2 as SAAADI. CDR3 DNA sequence: TGCGCCAGCAGTGAGTCGAGGTCCCCCCGAGAGACCCAGTACTTC. Its protein product is CASSESRSPRETQYF.

This clone has a handful of counts. This sequence joins TRBV6-8 and TRBJ2-7; TRBD2 matches at 9 bases. Per germline, CDR1 MNHGY and CDR2 SAAAGT. V lost 5 bases, J lost 6 bases, and 11 bases stayed unmatched. This CDR3 comprises 15 residues. The DNA for the CDR3 is TGTGCCAGCAGTCGTCTTTTAGCGGGGGTCGGCGAGCAGTACTTC. This sequence encodes CASSRLLAGVGEQYF.

The chain employs TRBV19 and TRBJ2-1, with 9 bases fitting TRBD2. Looked up from germline, CDR1 is LNHDA and CDR2 is SQIVND (reference sequence). V was pared by 6 bases and J by 10 bases, with 4 bases of the junction left unmatched. There are 12 residues in the CDR3. Written as DNA, the CDR3 is TGTGCCAGTAGCACTAGCGGGCACGAGCAGTTCTTC. This encodes CASSTSGHEQFF.

This clone showed up just a few times. This chain connects TRBV18 to TRBJ2-2, with D maybe TRBD1 (6 bases). Trimming removed 3 bases at V and 2 bases at J, with 7 bases between. CDR1 is KGHSH and CDR2 is LQKENI in the germline V gene. CDR3 length: 14 amino acids. CDR3 protein: CASSPGGNTGELFF. DNA of the CDR3: TGTGCCAGCTCACCTGGGGGCAACACCGGGGAGCTGTTTTTT.

The chain recombines TRBV19 with TRBJ1-1, with a weak D call TRBD1 (6 bases). CDR1 and CDR2 (germline): LNHDA, SQIVND (reference sequence). Trimming took off 1 base at V and 10 bases at J, with 13 bases between the two ends. The CDR3 loop spans 13 amino acids. CDR3 sequence: CASSIAGAARAFF. The CDR3 bases are TGTGCCAGTAGTATAGCAGGGGCCGCCAGAGCTTTCTTT.

This clone has just one count. J is TRBJ2-1 and V is TRBV7-8; the D is unclear. Trimming removed 2 bases at V and 3 bases at J, with 5 bases between. Germline lookup yields CDR1 SGHVS and CDR2 FQNEAQ. The CDR3 is 13 residues long. CDR3 residues: CASSLIGYNEQFF. For the CDR3, the DNA is TGTGCCAGCAGCTTAATTGGCTACAATGAGCAGTTCTTC.

The chain joins TRBV12-5 to TRBJ1-6; 8 nucleotides align to TRBD1. The germline V gene has CDR1 LGHNT and CDR2 FRNRAP. The CDR3 consists of 15 residues. The DNA for the CDR3 is TGTGCCAGCACCTTGGACAGGGAGGTTAACACACCCCTCCACTTT. Translated: CASTLDREVNTPLHF.

This chain uses TRBV1 with TRBJ2-4; whether TRBD1, the table's D call, matches the DNA was not checked. TRBV1 is an annotated pseudogene. The CDR3 has 16 residues. The CDR3 DNA reads as TGCGCCAGCAGCCAAACCCAAACAACGGCCAAAAACATTCAGTACTTC. Protein sequence: CASSQTQTTAKNIQYF.

The chain combines TRBV15 with TRBJ2-1, with TRBD2 as a possible D gene (6 bases). CDR1 and CDR2 (germline): LNHNV, YYDKDF (reference sequence). Trimming stripped 0 bases from V and 6 bases from J, with 18 bases between. The CDR3 runs 17 residues. CDR3 bases: TGTGCCACCAGCAGAGAAGTATCGTGGGGGGTCGGCAATGAGCAGTTCTTC. Translating gives CATSREVSWGVGNEQFF.

About this clone itself: One end of the junction does not line up with germline, which may come from a read error. The chain employs TRBV5-1 and TRBJ1-1; 8 nucleotides agree with TRBD1. The V gene's germline CDR1 is SGHRS and CDR2 YFSETQ. The length of the CDR3 is 15 residues. The CDR3 nucleotides read TGCGCCAGCAGCTTGAGGTCAGGGGGCTTAGGTGAAACTTTCTTT. Its translation: CASSLRSGGLGETFF.

This chain joins TRBV5-8 and TRBJ1-1, with 7 positions matching TRBD1. Germline V gene sequence: CDR1 SGHTS, CDR2 YDEGEE. The CDR3 sequence is 15 residues long. The trim removed 4 bases at V and 3 bases at J, leaving 9 bases unmatched. Here the CDR3 DNA reads TGTGCCAGCAGCCCATCAACGGGACAGTACACTGAAGCTTTCTTT. Translating it yields CASSPSTGQYTEAFF.

The V and J genes are TRBV11-3 and TRBJ2-3, with 11 bases fitting TRBD2. CDR3 length: 17 residues. V was pared by 5 bases and J by 3 bases, with 10 bases of the junction left unmatched. Germline V CDR1 and CDR2: SGHNT, YENEEA. CDR3 sequence (DNA): TGTGCCAGCAGCACCGTAACTAGCGGGAGAGCTACAGATACGCAGTATTTT. This gives the protein CASSTVTSGRATDTQYF.